This T cell receptor (beta chain) was sequenced in a study of cytomegalovirus exposure and HLA in healthy donors (dated by TCRdb to 2016 to 2017). Study-wide context: The roughly 700 repertoires of the first cohort and the 120 validation repertoires were produced on the same platform, according to a later analysis. The study aimed to test whether cataloging public T cell receptors could reveal signatures of past pathogen exposure. Along with the roughly 670-subject first cohort, a separate validation cohort of more than 90 different subjects was used. The study combined high-throughput TCR immunosequencing, statistical association of individual TCRs with disease status, and machine learning to predict cytomegalovirus infection status. General conclusions and limits of the study: The classifier was reported to diagnose cytomegalovirus status with high specificity and sensitivity in both the original cohort and the validation cohort. A later analysis lacked HLA typing for the validation cohort, so it scored co-occurrence in that cohort across all 110 or so repertoires. In vitro tests confirmed that a few of the cytomegalovirus-associated TCR beta chains recognize cytomegalovirus antigens. According to the authors, the approach could potentially be generalized to other disease states and immunological phenotypes. The study listed approximately 150 TCR beta chains as associated with cytomegalovirus. Subsequent analysis determined that TCRs grouped into clusters in the first cohort also showed a tendency toward co-occurrence across the roughly 110 validation repertoires, and about 93% of cluster scores exceeded 0. Most TCR sequences were observed very rarely across donors, whereas some public TCRs were present in many individuals.

Library preparation employed the immunoSEQ multiplex PCR assay. Processing in the source paper ran as follows. A statistical classification framework was built for diagnosing cytomegalovirus status from the catalog of TCR beta chain sequences. TCRdb re-hosts the immuneACCESS table, in-frame sequences only. Its copies lack some clones; in the studies checked, an unresolved V gene accounts for under half of them, and the cause for the rest is not known. D and trimming come from the DNA, and the V and J calls and clone size come from that table. This sample gives around 200,000 clones in total; around 88% of them show up just once. The ten largest clonotypes hold around 3% of the sample. CDR1 MRHNA and CDR2 SNTAGT are derived from the germline V gene. The CDR3 contains 15 residues, cysteine and phenylalanine counted. The sequence is cut down to CDR3 DNA, 45 bases in frame from base 1. At the junction V is shortened by 3 bases and J by 3 bases, with 15 bases in between.

Comments on this clone: It has no known antigen specificity. The input lacks base qualities; no much larger clone sits a single base away.

The donors were included in the validation cohort of approximately 130 subjects, a group kept apart from the 666-subject first cohort. The chain is made from TRBV6-4 and TRBJ2-7; the best D guess is TRBD1, with 5 bases matching. The sequenced sample consisted of PBMCs. This TCR was recovered from a woman younger than 35 in good health and CMV-seronegative. The CDR3 loop reads CASSDIPGIYYEQYF. The DNA reads TGTGCCAGCAGTGATATTCCAGGGATTTACTACGAGCAGTACTTC.